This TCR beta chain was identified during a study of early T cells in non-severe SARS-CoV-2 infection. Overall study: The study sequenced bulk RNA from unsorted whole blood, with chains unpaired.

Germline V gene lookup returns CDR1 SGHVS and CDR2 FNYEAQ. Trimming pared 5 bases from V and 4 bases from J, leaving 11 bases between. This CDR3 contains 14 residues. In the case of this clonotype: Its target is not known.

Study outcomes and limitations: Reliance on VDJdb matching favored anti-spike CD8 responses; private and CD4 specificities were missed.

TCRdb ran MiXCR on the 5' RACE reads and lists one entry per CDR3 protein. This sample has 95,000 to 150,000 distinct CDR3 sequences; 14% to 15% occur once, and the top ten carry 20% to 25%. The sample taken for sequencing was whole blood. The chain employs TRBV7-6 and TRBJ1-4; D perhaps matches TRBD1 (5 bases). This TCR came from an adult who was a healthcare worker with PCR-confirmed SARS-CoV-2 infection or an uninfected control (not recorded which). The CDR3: CASSTRASNEKLFF. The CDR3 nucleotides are TGTGCCAGCAGCACCAGGGCGAGTAATGAAAAACTGTTTTTT.